Listed below are T cell receptor beta chains from one sample, sequenced in a study of cytomegalovirus exposure and HLA in healthy donors. Using immunoSEQ multiplex PCR, the repertoire was profiled, and TCRdb retains in-frame clones only, with some absent. Among about 140,000 clones listed, approximately 72% were seen once. The sequencing sample was made of PBMCs. These TCRs come from a man in his forties or fifties in good health and CMV-seronegative. Both conserved end residues are part of each CDR3. A D gene is named only where the DNA matches it firmly. The size field is filled for only some rows; it gives once, few, many or a size class.

>TRBV7-2|TRBJ1-1|.|.
TGTGCCAGCAGCTTTCAGGGGTCCACTGAAGCTTTCTTT
CASSFQGSTEAFF
>TRBV25-1|TRBJ2-3|TRBD2|.
TGTGCCAGCAGTGGGCCCGATAGCGGGAGTGGCACAGATACGCAGTATTTT
CASSGPDSGSGTDTQYF
>TRBV28|TRBJ2-2|.|.
TGTGCCAGCAGCCGATGGACAGGAGGGTTCGTCACCGGGGAGCTGTTTTTT
CASSRWTGGFVTGELFF
>TRBV15|TRBJ1-1|.|.
TGTGCCACCAGCCCGCGGGGGGGTTTGAACACTGAAGCTTTCTTT
CATSPRGGLNTEAFF
>TRBV18|TRBJ2-7|TRBD2|once
TGTGCCAGCTCACCACCGACTAGCGGGAGGGGCGAGCAGTACTTC
CASSPPTSGRGEQYF
>TRBV6-1|TRBJ2-7|.|.
TGTGCCAGCAGGGCCGAGGGAGTCCGGGGGAAGTACTTC
CASRAEGVRGKYF
>TRBV2|TRBJ2-3|.|few
TGTGCCAGCAGTGAAGCCTCAAAGGGGGAAACATTCCACCTTGAAGATACGCAGTATTTT
CASSEASKGETFHLEDTQYF
>TRBV5-1|TRBJ1-1|.|.
TGCGCCAGCAGCTTGGTGGTTGCCGCGCCGAACACTGAAGCTTTCTTT
CASSLVVAAPNTEAFF
>TRBV28|TRBJ1-5|.|few
TGTGCCAGCAGTCTAAAAGGGGATCAGCCCCAGCATTTT
CASSLKGDQPQHF
>TRBV28|TRBJ2-1|TRBD2|few
TGTGCCAGCAGTTCCCCCGGGACTAGTTCCGACAATGAGCAGTTCTTC
CASSSPGTSSDNEQFF
>TRBV19|TRBJ1-2|.|.
TGTGCCAGTAGTCCGTGGACAGAACCCTATGGCTACACCTTC
CASSPWTEPYGYTF
>TRBV28|TRBJ2-7|.|few
TGTGCCAGCAGTTTTTATCGGGGAACTGAGCAGTACTTC
CASSFYRGTEQYF